This TCR beta chain came from a study of blood T cell repertoires in COVID-19. Study at large: PBMCs, B-cell-depleted T cells, or T cells were the source of the cDNA or gDNA that made up the material.

The CDR3 spans 16 residues. The trim removed 0 bases at V and 2 bases at J, leaving 5 bases unmatched. Germline CDR1 is MGHRA and CDR2 is YSYEKL. Measured with immunoSEQ multiplex PCR; TCRdb has only the in-frame clones, and not every one. The sample shows approximately 300,000 clones, 80% to 90% of them seen only once. This TCR came from a woman aged 18-29 years who had recovered from COVID-19. The chain joins TRBV4-1 to TRBJ2-3; 7 nucleotides line up with TRBD2. Sequencing used PBMCs or T cells enriched from blood (not recorded which). The CDR3 DNA reads TGCGCCAGCAGCCAAGATGGGCTAGCGGACACAGATACGCAGTATTTT. Its translation: CASSQDGLADTDTQYF.